This T cell receptor (beta chain) was captured by sequencing in a study of T cells after posttransplantation cyclophosphamide. Study conclusions and caveats: After PTCy, TRB diversity resembled that of CNI/methotrexate controls. Later post-transplant blood repertoires were often dominated by donor CD8+ memory clones. Blood and skin or GI T cell repertoires showed limited TRB overlap.

Sequenced by immunoSEQ multiplex PCR; TCRdb stores in-frame clones only, minus some. The sample is made up of about 40,000 clones, none counted only once. Peripheral blood was collected from the related graft donor on the marrow donation day. This clone appeared a few times. Its antigen remains unidentified. This CDR3 spans 17 amino acids. J lost 4 bases, V lost 1 base, and 10 bases had no gene match. Per germline, CDR1 SGHTA and CDR2 FQGTGA. The sample consisted of PBMCs. The TCR sequence derives from a man aged 25 to 40 in good health and a related stem cell transplant donor. The V gene is TRBV7-3, the J gene TRBJ2-5, with 9 bases lining up with TRBD2. CDR3 coding DNA: TGTGCCAGCAGCTTAAGCGGGGGGGCCGGTCTACGAGAGACCCAGTACTTC. The encoded protein is CASSLSGGAGLRETQYF.